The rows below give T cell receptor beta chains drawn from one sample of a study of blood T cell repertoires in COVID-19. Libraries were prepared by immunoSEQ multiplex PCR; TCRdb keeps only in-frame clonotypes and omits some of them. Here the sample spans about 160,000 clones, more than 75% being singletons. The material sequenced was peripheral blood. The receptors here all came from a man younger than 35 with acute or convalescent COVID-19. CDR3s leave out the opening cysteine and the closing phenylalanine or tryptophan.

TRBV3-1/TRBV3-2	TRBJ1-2	ASSQQGGGIYGYT
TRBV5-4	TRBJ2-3	ASSLGGLETQY
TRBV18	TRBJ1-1	ASSSGMNTEAF
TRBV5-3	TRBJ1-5	ARSQVPSQEPQH
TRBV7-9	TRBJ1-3	ASSPKGQFQGNTIY
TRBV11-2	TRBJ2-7	ASSFLSVGRAYEQY
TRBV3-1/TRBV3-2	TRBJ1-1	ASSQEGGVAF
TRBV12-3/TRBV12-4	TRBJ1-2	ASSLTGLYGYT
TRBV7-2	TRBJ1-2	ASSYSGRRGTNYGYT
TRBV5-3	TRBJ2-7	VGAKPGQGSYPYEQY
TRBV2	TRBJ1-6	ASTRDMLNSPLH
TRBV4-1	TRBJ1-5	ASSQAQAAPGYSNQPQH
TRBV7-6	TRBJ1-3	ASSLGGLGSGNTIY
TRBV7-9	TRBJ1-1	ASSLRQENEAF
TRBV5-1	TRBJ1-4	ASSATGASTTNEKLF
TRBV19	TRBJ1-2	ASSIQGQGPVAYGYT
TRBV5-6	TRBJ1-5	ASSLSGVQPQH
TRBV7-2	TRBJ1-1	ASSPRGNTEAF
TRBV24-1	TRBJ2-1	ATPRLTTEYNEQF
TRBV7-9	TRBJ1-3	ASSALQGAASGNTIY
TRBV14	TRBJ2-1	ASSRPRLAGFGVNEQF
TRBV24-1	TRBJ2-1	ATSGRDSPYNEQF
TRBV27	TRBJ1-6	ASKGPGSYNSPLH
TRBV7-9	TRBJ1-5	ASNRAGGNQPQH
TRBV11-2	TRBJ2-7	ASSSPRDNSYEQY
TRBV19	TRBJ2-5	ASSMGDRGDRETQY
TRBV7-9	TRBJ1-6	ASSITGGRNNSPLH
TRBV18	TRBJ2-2	ASSPQGVNTGELF
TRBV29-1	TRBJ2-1	SVVERGTYNEQF
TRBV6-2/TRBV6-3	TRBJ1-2	ASSYATRVNYGYT
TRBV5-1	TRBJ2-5	ASSRDRGQETQY
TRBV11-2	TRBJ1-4	ASSAPGQGDPNEKLF
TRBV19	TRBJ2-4	ASSTQGLAKNIQY
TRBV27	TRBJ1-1	ASSQQGNTEAF
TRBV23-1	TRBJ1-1	ASSQSEVKREAF
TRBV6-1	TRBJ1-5	ASSELGTVNQPQH
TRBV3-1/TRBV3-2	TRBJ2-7	ASSRGRLAGSYEQY
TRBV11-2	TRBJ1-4	ASSLAQVQSPTNEKLF
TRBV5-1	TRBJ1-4	ASSLEGQAVEKLF
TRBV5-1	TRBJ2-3	ASSLAPGTGGAEAQY
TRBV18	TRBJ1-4	ASSPPLRQGVNEKLF
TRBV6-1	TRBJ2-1	ASSDRQGVGNEQF
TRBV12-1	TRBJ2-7	ASSQRTGGPVYEQY
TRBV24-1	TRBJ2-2	ATSDSLLAGVATGELF
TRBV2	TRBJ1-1	ASTRQNTEAF
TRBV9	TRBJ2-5	ASSPSGETQY
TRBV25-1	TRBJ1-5	ASSEPGGSAQPQH
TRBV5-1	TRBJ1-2	ASSPAPGTKNYGYT
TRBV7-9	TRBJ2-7	ASSLDAGSGEQY
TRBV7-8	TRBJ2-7	ASSSRTGSYEQY
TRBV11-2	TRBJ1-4	ASSSSDREKLF
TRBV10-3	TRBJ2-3	AISEDRGRTDTQY
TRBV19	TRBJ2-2	ASTAYLGGNTGELF
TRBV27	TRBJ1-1	ASSLRTPMNTEAF